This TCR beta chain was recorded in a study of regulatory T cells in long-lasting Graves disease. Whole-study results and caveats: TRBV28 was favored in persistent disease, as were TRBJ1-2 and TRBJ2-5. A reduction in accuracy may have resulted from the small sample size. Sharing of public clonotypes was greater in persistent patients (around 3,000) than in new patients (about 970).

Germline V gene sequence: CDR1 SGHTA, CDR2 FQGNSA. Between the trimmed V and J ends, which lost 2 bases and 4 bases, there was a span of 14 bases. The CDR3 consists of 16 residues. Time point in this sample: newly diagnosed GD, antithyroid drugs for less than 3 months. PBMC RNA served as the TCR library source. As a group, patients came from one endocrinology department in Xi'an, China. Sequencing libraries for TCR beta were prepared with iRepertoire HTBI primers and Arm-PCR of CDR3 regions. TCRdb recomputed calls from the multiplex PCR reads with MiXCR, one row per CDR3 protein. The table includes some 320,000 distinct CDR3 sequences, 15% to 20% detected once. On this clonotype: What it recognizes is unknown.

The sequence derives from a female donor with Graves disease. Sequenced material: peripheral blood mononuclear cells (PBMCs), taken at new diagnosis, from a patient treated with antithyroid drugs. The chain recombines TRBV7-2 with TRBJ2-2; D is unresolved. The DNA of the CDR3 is TGTGCCAGCAGCTTAAGTTTCGAGTTCTCCACCGGGGAGCTGTTTTTT. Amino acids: CASSLSFEFSTGELFF.